This T cell receptor beta chain was recorded in a study of molecular identifiers for immune sequencing clone quantification. A few counts support this clonotype. It was from around 20,000 to 1,000,000 sorted cells, with 10%, 30% or 50% RNA, that naive CD8 libraries came. Sorting selected naive CD8 T cells with a CD8+CD4-CCR7+CD45RA+ phenotype. One entry per CDR3 protein, called by TCRdb with MiXCR from the PCR reads. The sample records 85,000 to 100,000 distinct CDR3 sequences, 20% to 30% being singletons. Trimming cost V 1 base and J 10 bases; bases outside gene matches: 7. CDR3 length equals 15 residues. Looked up from germline, CDR1 is LGHNA and CDR2 is YNFKEQ.

The sequencing input was naive CD8+ T cells from blood, with Jurkat cell RNA spiked in. This sample's subset: FACS-sorted CD8+CD4-CCR7+CD45RA+ naive T cells. The V call is TRBV4-2, the J call TRBJ1-6; 7 nucleotides match TRBD1. This receptor was obtained from a human donor in good health. Some libraries in this study had Jurkat cell RNA spiked in. The CDR3 is CASSQVATGKSPLHF. The CDR3 bases are TGTGCCAGCAGCCAAGTGGCGACAGGGAAATCACCCCTCCACTTT.